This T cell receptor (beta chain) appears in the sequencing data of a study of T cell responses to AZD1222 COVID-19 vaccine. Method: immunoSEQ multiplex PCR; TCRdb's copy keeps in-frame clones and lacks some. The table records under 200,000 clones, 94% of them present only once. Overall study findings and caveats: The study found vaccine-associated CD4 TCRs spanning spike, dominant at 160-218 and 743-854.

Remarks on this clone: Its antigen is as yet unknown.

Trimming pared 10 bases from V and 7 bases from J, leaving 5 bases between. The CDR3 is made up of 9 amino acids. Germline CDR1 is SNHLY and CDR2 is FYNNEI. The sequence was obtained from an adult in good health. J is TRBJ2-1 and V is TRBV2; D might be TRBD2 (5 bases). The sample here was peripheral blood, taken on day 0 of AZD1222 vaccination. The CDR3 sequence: CATGNEQFF. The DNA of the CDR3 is TGTGCCACGGGGAATGAGCAGTTCTTC.